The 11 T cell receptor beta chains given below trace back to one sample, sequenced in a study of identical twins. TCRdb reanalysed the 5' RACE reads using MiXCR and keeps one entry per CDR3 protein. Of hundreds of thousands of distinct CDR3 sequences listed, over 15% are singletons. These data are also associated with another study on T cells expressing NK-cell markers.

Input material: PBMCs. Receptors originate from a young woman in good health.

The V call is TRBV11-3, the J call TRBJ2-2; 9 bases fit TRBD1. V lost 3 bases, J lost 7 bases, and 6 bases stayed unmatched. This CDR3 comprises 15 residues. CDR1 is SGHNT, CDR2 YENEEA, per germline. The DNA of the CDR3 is TGTGCCAGCAGCTTGGGATGGACAGGGGTCGGGGAGCTGTTTTTT. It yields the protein CASSLGWTGVGELFF.

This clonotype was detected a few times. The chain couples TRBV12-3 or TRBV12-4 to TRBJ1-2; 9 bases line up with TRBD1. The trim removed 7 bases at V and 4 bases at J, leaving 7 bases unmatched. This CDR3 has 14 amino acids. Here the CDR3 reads CASTLGQGIYGYTF. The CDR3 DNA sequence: TGTGCCAGCACCCTGGGACAGGGTATCTATGGCTACACCTTC.

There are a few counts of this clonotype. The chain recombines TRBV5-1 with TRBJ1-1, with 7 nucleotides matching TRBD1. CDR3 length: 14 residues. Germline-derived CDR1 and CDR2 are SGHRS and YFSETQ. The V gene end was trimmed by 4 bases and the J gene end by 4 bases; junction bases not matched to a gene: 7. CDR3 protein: CASSPDRAATEAFF. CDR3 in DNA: TGCGCCAGCAGCCCCGACAGGGCGGCCACTGAAGCTTTCTTT.

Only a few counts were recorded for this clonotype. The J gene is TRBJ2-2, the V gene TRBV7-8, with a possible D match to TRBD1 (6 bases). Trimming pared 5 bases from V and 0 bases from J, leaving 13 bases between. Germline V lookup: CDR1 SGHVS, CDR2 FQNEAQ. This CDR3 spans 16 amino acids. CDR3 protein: CASSPNRVANTGELFF. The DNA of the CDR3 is TGTGCCAGCAGCCCTAACAGGGTCGCGAACACCGGGGAGCTGTTTTTT.

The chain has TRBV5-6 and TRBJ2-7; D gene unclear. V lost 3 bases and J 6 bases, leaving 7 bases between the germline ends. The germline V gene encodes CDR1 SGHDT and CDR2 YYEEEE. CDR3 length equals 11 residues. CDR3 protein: CASSWSREQYF. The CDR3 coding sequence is TGTGCCAGCAGCTGGTCCCGCGAGCAGTACTTC.

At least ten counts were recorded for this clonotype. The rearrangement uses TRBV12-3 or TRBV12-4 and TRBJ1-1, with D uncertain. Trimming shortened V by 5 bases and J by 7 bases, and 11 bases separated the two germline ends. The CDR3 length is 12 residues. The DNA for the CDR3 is TGTGCCAGCAGTCATGACGTCGATGAAGCTTTCTTT. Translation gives CASSHDVDEAFF.

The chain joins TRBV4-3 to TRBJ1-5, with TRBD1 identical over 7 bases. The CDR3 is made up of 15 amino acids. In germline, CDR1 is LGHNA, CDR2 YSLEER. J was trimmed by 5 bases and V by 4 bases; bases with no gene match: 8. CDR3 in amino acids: CASSPRRDRDQPQHF. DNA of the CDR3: TGCGCCAGCAGCCCGCGCCGAGACAGGGATCAGCCCCAGCATTTT.

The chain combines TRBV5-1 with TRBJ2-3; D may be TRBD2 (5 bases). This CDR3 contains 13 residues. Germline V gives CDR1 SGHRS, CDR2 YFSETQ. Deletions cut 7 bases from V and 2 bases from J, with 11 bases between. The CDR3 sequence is CASFTRATDTQYF. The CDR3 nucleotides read TGCGCCAGCTTCACTAGGGCCACAGATACGCAGTATTTT.

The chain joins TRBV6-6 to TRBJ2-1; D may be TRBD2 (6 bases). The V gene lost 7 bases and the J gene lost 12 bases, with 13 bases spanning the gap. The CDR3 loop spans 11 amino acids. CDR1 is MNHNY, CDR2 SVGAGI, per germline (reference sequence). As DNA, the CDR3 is TGTGCCAGCACCCACGGGGGACCGCAGTTCTTC. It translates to CASTHGGPQFF.

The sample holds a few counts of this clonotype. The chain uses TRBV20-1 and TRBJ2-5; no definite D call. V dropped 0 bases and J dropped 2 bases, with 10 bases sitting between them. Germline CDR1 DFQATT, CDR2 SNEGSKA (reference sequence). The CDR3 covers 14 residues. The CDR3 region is CSARDFDAQETQYF. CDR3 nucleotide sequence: TGCAGTGCTAGAGACTTCGACGCGCAAGAGACCCAGTACTTC.

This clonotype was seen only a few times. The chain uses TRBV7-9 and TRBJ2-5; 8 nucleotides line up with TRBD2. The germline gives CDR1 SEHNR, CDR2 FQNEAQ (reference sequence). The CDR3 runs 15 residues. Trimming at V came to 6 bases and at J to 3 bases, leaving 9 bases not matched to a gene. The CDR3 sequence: CASRQNSGKEETQYF. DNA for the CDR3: TGTGCCAGCAGGCAAAATAGCGGGAAAGAAGAGACCCAGTACTTC.